Below, 15 T cell receptor beta chains from the same sample are listed, as sequenced in a study of high-grade serous ovarian cancer treatment subgroups. Tumor tissue was taken before any definitive surgery or chemotherapy was given. TCRdb keeps only in-frame clones here, not all; method: immunoSEQ multiplex PCR. The sample has 18,000 or so clones, 75% seen once. Material: tumor tissue. The origin of the receptors is a human donor with high-grade serous ovarian cancer.

The J gene is TRBJ2-1, the V gene TRBV6-1; TRBD2 matches 7 bases. CDR1 MNHNS and CDR2 SASEGT come from the germline V gene. The CDR3 totals 16 residues. V lost 2 bases to trimming and J lost 15 bases; unmatched junction nucleotides: 19. DNA of the CDR3: TGTGCCAGCAGTGAAAGAAGGACTAGTTGGTTCGGGTCATGGTTCTTC. This translates into CASSERRTSWFGSWFF.

CDR3 in DNA: TGCAGCGTTACGGGACTAGCGGGAGGGTACAATGAGCAGTTCTTC. The encoded protein is CSVTGLAGGYNEQFF. V gene TRBV29-1 combines with J gene TRBJ2-1; 16 nucleotides align to TRBD2. Germline CDR1 SQVTM, CDR2 ANQGSEA. This CDR3 is 15 amino acids long. The junction had 2 bases not matched to a gene; V was cut back by 5 bases and J by 4 bases.

The chain uses TRBV4-1 and TRBJ2-7; D perhaps matches TRBD1 (6 bases). V was trimmed by 1 base and J by 3 bases, leaving 13 bases between them. From germline, CDR1 is MGHRA and CDR2 YSYEKL. This CDR3 has 15 residues. As DNA, the CDR3 is TGCGCCAGCAGCCAAGGGGCCAGGGGAAACTACGAGCAGTACTTC. Protein product: CASSQGARGNYEQYF.

The rearrangement uses TRBV19 and TRBJ2-1; 14 bases are a match to TRBD2. J lost 2 bases, V lost 5 bases, and 11 bases had no gene match. The CDR3 sequence is 19 residues long. Germline CDR1 is LNHDA and CDR2 is SQIVND (reference sequence). The CDR3 DNA sequence: TGTGCCAGTAGTCCTGGACTAGCGGGAGGTTCGGGGGCCTACAATGAGCAGTTCTTC. This sequence encodes CASSPGLAGGSGAYNEQFF.

This chain connects TRBV27 to TRBJ1-1; D is unresolved. Germline V lookup: CDR1 MNHEY, CDR2 SMNVEV (reference sequence). The V end was cut by 5 bases, the J end by 0 bases, with 7 bases between. CDR3 length equals 13 residues. CDR3 sequence: CASSGGLNTEAFF. The CDR3 coding sequence is TGTGCCAGCAGTGGCGGGCTGAACACTGAAGCTTTCTTT.

The V call is TRBV19, the J call TRBJ2-3; TRBD1 might be the D (5 bases). Germline V gene lookup returns CDR1 LNHDA and CDR2 SQIVND (reference sequence). The CDR3 length is 13 residues. V dropped 5 bases and J dropped 3 bases, with 9 bases sitting between them. The DNA of the CDR3 is TGTGCCAGTAGTTCCGCAGGGACAGATACGCAGTATTTT. As protein: CASSSAGTDTQYF.

By frequency in the sample, this clone is medium-sized. V usage is TRBV7-8 and J usage is TRBJ1-5; D may be TRBD1 (5 bases). V lost 3 bases, J lost 0 bases, and 15 bases lay in between. The CDR3 is made up of 17 amino acids. Germline V gene data show CDR1 as SGHVS and CDR2 as FQNEAQ. The CDR3 coding sequence is TGTGCCAGCAGCTTCGCCGGGGACCCGAGTAGCAATCAGCCCCAGCATTTT. Protein: CASSFAGDPSSNQPQHF.

This clone has a handful of counts. V gene TRBV11-3 combines with J gene TRBJ2-1; no reliable D call. This CDR3 is built from 14 residues. Germline loops: CDR1 SGHNT, CDR2 YENEEA. V lost 1 base and J lost 9, with 13 bases in between. The CDR3 DNA reads as TGTGCCAGCAGCTTAGGACCTACCGGGCGTGAGCAGTTCTTC. Its translation is CASSLGPTGREQFF.

The rearrangement links TRBV7-6 to TRBJ2-6; D remains ambiguous. V dropped 2 bases and J dropped 4 bases, with 9 bases sitting between them. Germline CDR1 is SGHVS and CDR2 is FNYEAQ. The CDR3 is 15 amino acids. The CDR3 DNA reads TGTGCCAGCAGCTTATCTCCGGCCGGGGCCAACGTCCTGACTTTC. It encodes CASSLSPAGANVLTF.

This clone was seen just once. The rearrangement links TRBV14 to TRBJ2-6; the D is unclear. The ends were cut back, 6 bases at V and 0 bases at J, with 9 bases in the middle. The length of the CDR3 is 15 residues. CDR1 and CDR2 (germline): SGHDN, FVKESK. The CDR3 sequence is CASSRLYSGANVLTF. As DNA, the CDR3 is TGTGCCAGCAGTCGACTTTACTCTGGGGCCAACGTCCTGACTTTC.

This sequence joins TRBV19 and TRBJ1-1; possible D gene TRBD1, 5 bases. V lost 4 bases and J 5 bases, leaving 20 bases between the germline ends. This CDR3 is built from 16 residues. CDR1 is LNHDA, CDR2 SQIVND, per germline (reference sequence). The CDR3 reads CASSTPRGRNRTEAFF. The CDR3, as DNA: TGTGCCAGTAGTACCCCAAGGGGACGGAATAGGACTGAAGCTTTCTTT. Full variable domain (remainder filled in from reference TRBV19 and TRBJ1-1): DGGITQSPKYLFRKEGQNVTLSCEQNLNHDAMYWYRQDPGQGLRLIYYSQIVNDFQKGDIAEGYSVSREKKESFPLTVTSAQKNPTAFYLCASSTPRGRNRTEAFFGQGTRLTVV.

This clone was observed once. This chain connects TRBV7-2 to TRBJ2-7; 8 bases line up with TRBD1. In germline, CDR1 is SGHTA, CDR2 FQGNSA. CDR3 length: 13 residues. V was clipped by 8 bases and J by 3 bases; unmatched bases: 6. The CDR3 loop is CASGQGAIYEQYF. In nucleotides, the CDR3 is TGTGCCAGCGGACAGGGCGCGATCTACGAGCAGTACTTC. The whole variable domain, filled in from reference TRBV7-2 and TRBJ2-7, reads GAGVSQSPSNKVTEKGKDVELRCDPISGHTALYWYRQSLGQGLEFLIYFQGNSAPDKSGLPSDRFSAERTGGSVSTLTIQRTQQEDSAVYLCASGQGAIYEQYFGPGTRLTVT.

This chain uses TRBV19 with TRBJ2-2, with no clear D. Trimming cost V 6 bases and J 5 bases, with 10 bases left between them. The germline V gene encodes CDR1 LNHDA and CDR2 SQIVND (reference sequence). The CDR3 is made up of 13 amino acids. In DNA form, the CDR3 reads TGTGCCAGTAGGATTAAGAGGACCGGGGAGCTGTTTTTT. Translated, it gives CASRIKRTGELFF.

The chain has TRBV28 and TRBJ1-5, with D tentatively TRBD1 (5 bases). The CDR3 spans 12 residues. Germline V gene data show CDR1 as MDHEN and CDR2 as SYDVKM. Trimming left V 4 bases short and J 7 bases short, with 8 bases between. The CDR3 sequence is CASSSEGQPQHF. The CDR3 nucleotides are TGTGCCAGCAGTTCGGAGGGGCAGCCCCAGCATTTT.

The gene calls are TRBV6-1 and TRBJ2-3; D is ambiguous. Germline lookup yields CDR1 MNHNS and CDR2 SASEGT. The ends were cut back, 3 bases at V and 8 bases at J, with 9 bases in the middle. The CDR3 length is 12 residues. The CDR3 protein is CASSDIGGTQYF. Written as DNA, the CDR3 is TGTGCCAGCAGTGATATAGGTGGTACGCAGTATTTT.